Each of the 10 T cell receptor beta chains below was sequenced from the same sample in a study of blood T cell repertoires in COVID-19. TCRdb keeps only in-frame clones here, not all; method: immunoSEQ multiplex PCR. Counted here are about 100,000 clones, roughly 82% occurring once; the ten biggest clones make up approximately 26%. The source material was peripheral blood. These receptors all come from a man in his sixties with acute or convalescent COVID-19.

This chain connects TRBV18 to TRBJ1-4; D gene unclear. This CDR3 spans 14 amino acids. Trimming took off 3 bases at V and 0 bases at J, with 5 bases between the two ends. Germline CDR1 and CDR2: KGHSH and LQKENI. The CDR3 sequence is CASSPRTTNEKLFF. The CDR3, as DNA: TGTGCCAGCTCACCGAGGACAACTAATGAAAAACTGTTTTTT.

V usage is TRBV19 and J usage is TRBJ1-1, with 9 bases identical to TRBD1. Germline assignment: CDR1 LNHDA and CDR2 SQIVND (reference sequence). V lost 6 bases to trimming and J lost 4 bases; unmatched junction nucleotides: 6. The CDR3 has 14 residues. The CDR3 coding sequence is TGTGCCAGTAGCGCACAGGGGGCAATCACTGAAGCTTTCTTT. Its protein is CASSAQGAITEAFF.

This clone came up once. The V and J genes are TRBV6-5 and TRBJ2-7, with D tentatively TRBD2 (6 bases). This CDR3 has 15 residues. Trimming stripped 6 bases from V and 3 bases from J, with 18 bases between. Looked up from germline, CDR1 is MNHEY and CDR2 is SVGAGI. CDR3 nucleotides: TGTGCCAGCAGGGACGCGGGACCGCGAAACTACGAGCAGTACTTC. Amino acids: CASRDAGPRNYEQYF.

The genes are TRBV18 and TRBJ2-5; D remains unclear. The CDR3 is 12 amino acids. V lost 2 bases to trimming and J lost 6 bases, with 7 bases between them. Germline V gene sequence: CDR1 KGHSH, CDR2 LQKENI. This chain's CDR3 is CASSPILQTQYF. CDR3 DNA sequence: TGTGCCAGCTCACCAATCCTACAGACCCAGTACTTC.

This sequence joins TRBV3-1 (or the pseudogene TRBV3-2) and TRBJ2-1; 7 positions match TRBD2. The CDR3 loop spans 16 amino acids. V lost 4 bases to trimming and J lost 5 bases; unmatched junction nucleotides: 11. Germline V gene lookup returns CDR1 LGHDT and CDR2 YNNKEL (reference sequence). For the CDR3, the DNA is TGTGCCAGCAGCCCATTAACGGCGGGAGTGCACAATGAGCAGTTCTTC. Protein: CASSPLTAGVHNEQFF.

CDR3 in DNA: TGTGCCACCACCTTAAACAATGAGCAGTTCTTC. This codes for CATTLNNEQFF. The chain combines TRBV24-1 with TRBJ2-1; D uncertain. V lost 8 bases and J 5 bases, leaving 6 bases between the germline ends. The germline V gene encodes CDR1 KGHDR and CDR2 SFDVKD. The CDR3 contains 11 residues.

The J gene is TRBJ2-7, the V gene TRBV28; 8 bases agree with TRBD1. CDR3 length: 14 residues. Germline values: CDR1 MDHEN, CDR2 SYDVKM. V was clipped by 9 bases and J by 5 bases; unmatched bases: 12. CDR3 nucleotide sequence: TGTGCCAGTAGGGATGGGCAGGGGGCAAACGAGCAGTACTTC. It yields the protein CASRDGQGANEQYF. Together with reference TRBV28 and TRBJ2-7, the CDR3 gives the full variable domain: DVKVTQSSRYLVKRTGEKVFLECVQDMDHENMFWYRQDPGLGLRLIYFSYDVKMKEKGDIPEGYSVSREKKERFSLILESASTNQTSMYLCASRDGQGANEQYFGPGTRLTVT.

The V and J genes are TRBV4-2 and TRBJ2-3; D gene ambiguous. Trimming cost V 1 base and J 2 bases, with 22 bases left between them. The CDR3 is 19 residues long. Germline CDR1 LGHNA, CDR2 YNFKEQ. In DNA form, the CDR3 reads TGTGCCAGCAGCCAAGCAATCTCGTTAGCTAAGCCCACCACAGATACGCAGTATTTT. Translating it yields CASSQAISLAKPTTDTQYF.

The chain uses TRBV12-3 or TRBV12-4 and TRBJ1-2; 9 positions match TRBD1. Trimming cost V 6 bases and J 7 bases; bases outside gene matches: 6. The CDR3 is made up of 13 amino acids. CDR3 residues: CASRGDRVSGYTF. The CDR3 bases are TGTGCCAGCAGAGGGGACAGGGTGTCTGGCTACACCTTC.

The chain combines TRBV20-1 with TRBJ2-3; TRBD2 matches at 13 bases. Germline trimming cut 3 bases from V and 6 bases from J; bases unmatched to any gene: 12. This CDR3 has 17 residues. Germline V gene sequence: CDR1 DFQATT, CDR2 SNEGSKA (reference sequence). CDR3 sequence reads: CSASSQTSGRASDTQYF. The CDR3 DNA follows: TGCAGTGCTAGTTCCCAAACTAGCGGGAGGGCCAGTGATACGCAGTATTTT.